A single sample is the source of the 27 T cell receptor beta chains below, sequenced in a study of graft-versus-host responses after intestinal transplantation. Only in-frame clones appear in the TCRdb table, and some are missing; sequencing was by immunoSEQ multiplex PCR. Of 80,000 to 95,000 clones listed, under 95% are singletons. Their recognized antigens are unknown. The material was unstimulated CD8+ T cells sorted from spleen or lymph node cells, obtained before intestinal transplant. The receptors were gathered from a human donor who received an intestinal transplant.

This clone was recorded once. The rearrangement links TRBV4-1 to TRBJ1-2, with unresolved D. The V gene's germline CDR1 is MGHRA and CDR2 YSYEKL. With 6 bases removed from V and 4 bases from J, the gap between germline ends came to 12 bases. There are 13 residues in the CDR3. The CDR3 loop reads CASSHSPIYGYTF. The CDR3 DNA follows: TGCGCCAGCAGTCACTCCCCAATCTATGGCTACACCTTC.

The rearrangement links TRBV11-3 to TRBJ1-2, with 8 nucleotides matching TRBD1. With 5 bases clipped from V and 2 bases from J, the junction kept 10 bases outside the gene matches. This CDR3 contains 16 residues. CDR1 SGHNT and CDR2 YENEEA come from the germline V gene. CDR3: CASSPGADRGNYGYTF. The CDR3 DNA reads as TGTGCCAGCAGCCCGGGGGCAGACAGGGGAAACTATGGCTACACCTTC.

This clone was seen just once. The rearrangement uses TRBV5-6 and TRBJ1-1; 11 nucleotides agree with TRBD1. The CDR3 spans 14 residues. Germline values: CDR1 SGHDT, CDR2 YYEEEE. After removal of 2 bases from V and 7 bases from J, the junction contained 4 bases not matched to a gene. This CDR3 reads CASSFGQGAGEAFF. CDR3 bases: TGTGCCAGCAGCTTCGGACAGGGGGCGGGTGAAGCTTTCTTT.

V and J are TRBV4-1 and TRBJ1-1; TRBD1 agrees at 9 bases. V lost 4 bases and J lost 5; bases outside the gene matches: 8. This CDR3 is 15 amino acids long. CDR1 is MGHRA and CDR2 is YSYEKL in the germline V gene. CDR3 amino acids: CASSLGDRDGTEAFF. In DNA, the CDR3 is TGCGCCAGCAGCCTAGGGGACAGGGACGGGACTGAAGCTTTCTTT.

V and J are TRBV7-9 and TRBJ1-2; 7 bases are a match to TRBD1. Germline CDR1 reads SEHNR; CDR2 reads FQNEAQ (reference sequence). Trimming at V came to 5 bases and at J to 6 bases, leaving 15 bases not matched to a gene. The length of the CDR3 is 16 residues. The CDR3 bases are TGTGCCAGCAGCGCCCCGACAGGGAAGGGGATCCATGGCTACACCTTC. It encodes CASSAPTGKGIHGYTF.

The V call is TRBV1, the J call TRBJ1-5; TRBD1, the table's D call, was not compared with the DNA. TRBV1 is labeled a pseudogene. The CDR3 has 18 amino acids. CDR3 sequence (DNA): TGCACCAGCAGACAGACAAGGCCCCTTCGACAGACTTATCAGCCCCAGCATTTT. Its protein product is CTSRQTRPLRQTYQPQHF.

The chain links TRBV6-5 to TRBJ2-7, with D possibly matching TRBD2 (6 bases). The V end was cut by 5 bases, the J end by 0 bases, with 11 bases between. CDR1 and CDR2 from the germline V gene are MNHEY and SVGAGI. The CDR3 is made up of 14 amino acids. CDR3 sequence: CASSPGLTSYEQYF. Here the CDR3 DNA reads TGTGCCAGCAGTCCGGGACTTACCTCCTACGAGCAGTACTTC.

This chain joins TRBV7-9 and TRBJ2-7; no clear D gene. The germline CDR1 and CDR2 sequences are SEHNR and FQNEAQ (reference sequence). This CDR3 spans 12 amino acids. V lost 1 base, J lost 7 bases, and 8 bases lay in between. CDR3 in DNA: TGTGCCAGCAGCTTAGTCCCCGGGGAGCAGTACTTC. It encodes CASSLVPGEQYF.

V and J are TRBV15 and TRBJ1-5; tentative D call: TRBD1 (6 bases). This CDR3 has 14 amino acids. Deletions cut 4 bases from V and 7 bases from J, with 14 bases between. Germline V gives CDR1 LNHNV, CDR2 YYDKDF (reference sequence). In DNA form, the CDR3 reads TGTGCCACCAGCACGGTAAGGACAGACCAGCCCCAGCATTTT. Translated: CATSTVRTDQPQHF.

The V call is TRBV11-2, the J call TRBJ2-7; a possible D gene is TRBD1 (5 bases). The CDR3 is made up of 13 amino acids. Germline CDR1 is SGHAT and CDR2 is FQNNGV. V was shortened by 5 bases and J by 0 bases, with 8 bases between the two germline ends. This CDR3 is CASSIDSSYEQYF. Written as DNA, the CDR3 is TGTGCCAGCAGCATTGACAGCTCCTACGAGCAGTACTTC.

This sequence joins TRBV5-1 and TRBJ2-3; the match to TRBD2 covers 11 bases. CDR1 SGHRS and CDR2 YFSETQ come from the germline V gene. Trimming cost V 5 bases and J 2 bases; bases outside gene matches: 10. This CDR3 is built from 17 residues. The CDR3 nucleotides read TGCGCCAGCAGTTCCTCCTTAGCGGGGGGGTACACAGATACGCAGTATTTT. Its translation: CASSSSLAGGYTDTQYF. Looking up the rest from reference TRBV5-1 and TRBJ2-3 gives the full variable domain: KAGVTQTPRYLIKTRGQQVTLSCSPISGHRSVSWYQQTPGQGLQFLFEYFSETQRNKGNFPGRFSGRQFSNSRSEMNVSTLELGDSALYLCASSSSLAGGYTDTQYFGPGTRLTVL.

The chain uses TRBV19 and TRBJ1-5; D gene uncertain. The V and J ends lost 7 bases and 2 bases respectively, with 6 bases between them. The CDR3 runs to 12 residues. Germline values: CDR1 LNHDA, CDR2 SQIVND (reference sequence). CDR3 sequence: CASNQGNQPQHF. DNA of the CDR3: TGTGCCAGTAACCAGGGCAATCAGCCCCAGCATTTT.

The chain couples TRBV7-8 to TRBJ2-2; TRBD1 matches at 7 bases. CDR3 length: 16 amino acids. Germline loops: CDR1 SGHVS, CDR2 FQNEAQ. V shed 2 bases, J shed 3 bases, and the junction held 6 bases outside the gene matches. The CDR3 DNA follows: TGTGCCAGCAGCTTAAGCACAGGGGTCTACACCGGGGAGCTGTTTTTT. Protein: CASSLSTGVYTGELFF.

The chain joins TRBV7-9 to TRBJ1-6, with D possibly matching TRBD1 (6 bases). From germline, CDR1 is SEHNR and CDR2 FQNEAQ (reference sequence). This CDR3 is built from 15 residues. V was clipped by 1 base and J by 10 bases, with 14 bases between them. CDR3 in DNA: TGTGCCAGCAGCTTAGTAGCAGGGGAAAGCTCACCCCTCCACTTT. Translating it yields CASSLVAGESSPLHF.

This clone appeared a single time. The chain is built from TRBV4-3 and TRBJ2-7; 8 positions agree with TRBD1. J gave up 5 bases and V 0 bases, and 6 bases lay outside the gene matches. The germline V gene encodes CDR1 LGHNA and CDR2 YSLEER. The CDR3 loop spans 15 amino acids. The CDR3 loop is CASSQETGQGNEQYF. The CDR3, as DNA: TGCGCCAGCAGCCAAGAAACAGGACAGGGCAACGAGCAGTACTTC.

V is TRBV10-1 and J is TRBJ1-1; 8 positions agree with TRBD1. The length of the CDR3 is 11 residues. Germline lookup yields CDR1 WNHNN and CDR2 SYGVQD (reference sequence). Trimming removed 4 bases from V and 8 bases from J; junction bases left unmatched: 0. The CDR3 reads CASSGQGEAFF. CDR3 nucleotide sequence: TGCGCCAGCAGTGGACAGGGGGAAGCTTTCTTT.

This chain connects TRBV30 to TRBJ2-7, with unresolved D. Trimming removed 2 bases at V and 5 bases at J, with 7 bases between. CDR1 and CDR2 (germline): GTSNPN, SVGIG (reference sequence). This CDR3 has 11 residues. The CDR3 DNA reads as TGTGCCTGGAGTCGGTTAAACGAGCAGTACTTC. This codes for CAWSRLNEQYF.

This clone was seen only once. The rearrangement links TRBV10-3 to TRBJ1-2; D not certain. The V end was cut by 10 bases, the J end by 6 bases, with 18 bases between. CDR1 and CDR2 (germline): ENHRY, SYGVKD. The CDR3 contains 13 residues. CDR3 in amino acids: CATPSEEVHGYTF. In DNA, the CDR3 is TGTGCCACCCCTTCAGAAGAGGTCCATGGCTACACCTTC.

This clone appeared once. V and J are TRBV7-2 and TRBJ2-3; possibly TRBD2 for D (5 bases). This CDR3 spans 12 amino acids. Germline loops: CDR1 SGHTA, CDR2 FQGNSA. The V and J ends lost 2 bases and 8 bases respectively, with 8 bases between them. CDR3 sequence: CASSLWAGTQYF. CDR3 sequence (DNA): TGTGCCAGCAGCTTATGGGCGGGTACGCAGTATTTT.

The rearrangement uses TRBV7-9 and TRBJ1-1, with D possibly being TRBD1 (5 bases). Germline-derived CDR1 and CDR2 are SEHNR and FQNEAQ (reference sequence). This CDR3 has 15 amino acids. V lost 6 bases and J lost 4, with 18 bases in between. The CDR3 sequence: CASSRMGGGGTEAFF. DNA of the CDR3: TGTGCCAGCAGTAGAATGGGGGGGGGTGGCACTGAAGCTTTCTTT.

The CDR3 nucleotides are TGTGCCAGCGGGGCGGGAAGCTCCTACAATGAGCAGTTCTTC. It translates to CASGAGSSYNEQFF. V usage is TRBV27 and J usage is TRBJ2-1; maybe TRBD2 (6 bases). The germline gives CDR1 MNHEY, CDR2 SMNVEV (reference sequence). The CDR3 extends over 14 amino acids. V was shortened by 8 bases and J by 0 bases, with 11 bases between the two germline ends.

The gene calls are TRBV7-9 and TRBJ1-1, with 8 nucleotides matching TRBD1. There are 13 residues in the CDR3. Germline V gene sequence: CDR1 SEHNR, CDR2 FQNEAQ (reference sequence). The trim removed 5 bases at V and 5 bases at J, leaving 4 bases unmatched. In DNA, the CDR3 is TGTGCCAGCAGCCCCGGGACAGGTACTGAAGCTTTCTTT. This sequence encodes CASSPGTGTEAFF. The whole variable domain, remainder taken from reference TRBV7-9 and TRBJ1-1, is DTGVSQNPRHKITKRGQNVTFRCDPISEHNRLYWYRQTLGQGPEFLTYFQNEAQLEKSRLLSDRFSAERPKGSFSTLEIQRTEQGDSAMYLCASSPGTGTEAFFGQGTRLTVV.

The rearrangement joins TRBV9 to TRBJ2-2; TRBD2 agrees at 16 bases. Germline V CDR1 and CDR2: SGDLS, YYNGEE. V shed 0 bases and J 4 bases; nucleotides not matched to a gene: 15. The CDR3 spans 22 residues. The CDR3 reads CASSVATRQGLAGGRGTGELFF. Here the CDR3 DNA reads TGTGCCAGCAGCGTAGCTACCCGCCAGGGACTAGCGGGGGGGCGGGGCACCGGGGAGCTGTTTTTT.

The V and J genes are TRBV19 and TRBJ2-3; 7 bases align to TRBD2. The length of the CDR3 is 17 residues. V lost 4 bases and J lost 5; bases outside the gene matches: 15. The germline gives CDR1 LNHDA, CDR2 SQIVND (reference sequence). DNA for the CDR3: TGTGCCAGTAGTACTCAAAGGCGGGACTACGTGAAAGATACGCAGTATTTT. Encoded protein: CASSTQRRDYVKDTQYF. Based on the CDR3 plus reference TRBV19 and TRBJ2-3, the full variable domain is DGGITQSPKYLFRKEGQNVTLSCEQNLNHDAMYWYRQDPGQGLRLIYYSQIVNDFQKGDIAEGYSVSREKKESFPLTVTSAQKNPTAFYLCASSTQRRDYVKDTQYFGPGTRLTVL.

This clone appeared once. Other DNA sequences in the sample encode the same CDR3. The rearrangement uses TRBV4-3 and TRBJ1-6; a possible D gene is TRBD1 (6 bases). The CDR3 runs to 15 residues. Germline assignment: CDR1 LGHNA and CDR2 YSLEER. Deletions cut 0 bases from V and 3 bases from J, with 6 bases between. CDR3 bases: TGCGCCAGCAGCCAAGACAGGGGCTATAATTCACCCCTCCACTTT. Translating it yields CASSQDRGYNSPLHF.

CDR3 nucleotide sequence: TGTGCCAGCAGCGCGACTAATGAAAAACTGTTTTTT. Amino acids: CASSATNEKLFF. The J gene is TRBJ1-4, the V gene TRBV9, with no clear D. The CDR3 is made up of 12 amino acids. Per germline, CDR1 SGDLS and CDR2 YYNGEE. The ends were cut back, 3 bases at V and 2 bases at J, with 2 bases in the middle.

J is TRBJ2-7 and V is TRBV27; 8 bases agree with TRBD2. This CDR3 comprises 15 residues. V shed 2 bases and J 0 bases; nucleotides not matched to a gene: 3. CDR1 is MNHEY and CDR2 is SMNVEV in the germline V gene (reference sequence). CDR3 sequence (DNA): TGTGCCAGCAGTTTAGGCGGGGGGAGCTCCTACGAGCAGTACTTC. Translating gives CASSLGGGSSYEQYF.